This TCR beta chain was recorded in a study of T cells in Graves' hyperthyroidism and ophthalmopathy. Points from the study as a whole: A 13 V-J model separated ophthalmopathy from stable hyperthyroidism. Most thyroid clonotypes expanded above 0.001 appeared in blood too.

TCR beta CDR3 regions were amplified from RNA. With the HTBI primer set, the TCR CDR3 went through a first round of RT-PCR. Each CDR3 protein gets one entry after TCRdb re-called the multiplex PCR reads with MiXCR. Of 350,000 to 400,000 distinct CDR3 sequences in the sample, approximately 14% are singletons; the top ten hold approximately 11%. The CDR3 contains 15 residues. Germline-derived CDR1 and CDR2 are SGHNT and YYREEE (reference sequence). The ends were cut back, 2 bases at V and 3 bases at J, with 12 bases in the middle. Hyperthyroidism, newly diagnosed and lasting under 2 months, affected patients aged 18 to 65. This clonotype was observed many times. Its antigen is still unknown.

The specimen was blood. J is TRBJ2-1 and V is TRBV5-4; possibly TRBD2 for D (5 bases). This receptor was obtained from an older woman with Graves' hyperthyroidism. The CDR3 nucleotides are TGTGCCAGCAGCTTCGGCGGGTACATCTACAATGAGCAGTTCTTC. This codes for CASSFGGYIYNEQFF.